The following is a TCR beta chain sequence with its context. No antigen is known for it. No much larger clonotype is one base removed from it; base qualities were not supplied. From its cysteine to its phenylalanine, the CDR3 spans 16 amino acids. Only the CDR3 part of the read is kept: 48 bases, read in frame from the first base. Trimming leaves V shorter by 0 bases and J shorter by 4 bases, with the junction holding 3 bases beyond the gene matches. From a lookup of the germline V gene, CDR1 and CDR2 are KGHSH and LQKENI. The data were obtained in a study of response to subunit inactivated influenza vaccine (dated by TCRdb to about 2018). For the wider study: Deep quantitative T cell receptor repertoire profiling was used in the study to track responses to a trivalent subunit inactivated influenza vaccine. The investigation overall reported the following: It was suggested by the authors that each seasonal influenza vaccination may recruit only a limited number of new T cells.

Receptor libraries were prepared by RT-PCR. Sequenced on an Illumina HiSeq 2500. The public reads were reanalyzed by TCRdb: fastp trimming at Q25, MiXCR alignment, in-frame beta chains only. Identical CDR3 protein sequences are pooled into one entry, listed with their most common genes and DNA. The sample profile shows roughly 500,000 distinct CDR3 sequences; approximately 15% of them were found once. Roughly 3% of the sample belongs to the ten largest clones. The rearranged chain carries TRBV18 and TRBJ2-1, with 10 junctional bases fitting TRBD2. The TCR was taken from a man aged 50 to 69 who received an inactivated influenza vaccine. Donor details come from another sample of the same person, matched by shared clones. Sequencing was performed on CD4+ T cells sorted from PBMCs, taken about 23 months after vaccination. The DNA sequence is TGTGCCAGCTCACCACCTTCTAGCGGGGGATACAATGAGCAGTTCTTC. This is translated as CASSPPSSGGYNEQFF.